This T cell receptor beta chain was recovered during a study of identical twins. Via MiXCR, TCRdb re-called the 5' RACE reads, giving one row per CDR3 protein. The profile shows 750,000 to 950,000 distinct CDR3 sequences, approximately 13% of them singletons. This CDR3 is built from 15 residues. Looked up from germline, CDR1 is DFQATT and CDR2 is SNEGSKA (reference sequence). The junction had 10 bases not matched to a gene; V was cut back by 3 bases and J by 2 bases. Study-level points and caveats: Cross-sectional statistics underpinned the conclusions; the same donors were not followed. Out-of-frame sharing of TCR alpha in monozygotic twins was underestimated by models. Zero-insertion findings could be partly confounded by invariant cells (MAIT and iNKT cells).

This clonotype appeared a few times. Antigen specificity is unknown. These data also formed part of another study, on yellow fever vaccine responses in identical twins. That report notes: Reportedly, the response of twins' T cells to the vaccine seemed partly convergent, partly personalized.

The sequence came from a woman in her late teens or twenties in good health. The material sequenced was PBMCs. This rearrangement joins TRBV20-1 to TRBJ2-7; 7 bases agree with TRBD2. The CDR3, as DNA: TGCAGTGCTAGCCCCGGGGAGGGTTGGACCTACGAGCAGTACGTC. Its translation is CSASPGEGWTYEQYV.